What follows are 2 T cell receptor beta chains derived from one specimen sequenced in a study of T cells in Graves' hyperthyroidism and ophthalmopathy. RNA transcripts yielded amplified TCR beta CDR3 regions. HTBI primers were the set used in a first-round RT-PCR of the TCR CDR3. TCRdb itself ran the multiplex PCR reads through MiXCR, one entry per CDR3 protein. The sample lists about 350,000 distinct CDR3 sequences; 14% were seen once. The material sequenced was blood. The receptors were gathered from a woman aged 25 to 39 with Graves' hyperthyroidism.

This clonotype was observed many times. The V call is TRBV7-2, the J call TRBJ2-1, with a possible D match to TRBD2 (5 bases). The CDR3 spans 16 residues. Germline CDR1 and CDR2: SGHTA and FQGNSA. V was pared by 2 bases and J by 0 bases, with 11 bases between. In DNA, the CDR3 is TGTGCCAGCAGCTTAAGCGGAAGTAGCTCCTACAATGAGCAGTTCTTC. Translating it yields CASSLSGSSSYNEQFF.

This clonotype has at least ten counts. The chain has TRBV12-3 or TRBV12-4 and TRBJ1-2; D is uncertain. There are 14 residues in the CDR3. V was cut by 3 bases and J by 8 bases, with 16 bases left in between. DNA for the CDR3: TGTGCCAGCAGTTTGCGGGGATCAAATTACGGCTACACCTTC. Translation gives CASSLRGSNYGYTF.